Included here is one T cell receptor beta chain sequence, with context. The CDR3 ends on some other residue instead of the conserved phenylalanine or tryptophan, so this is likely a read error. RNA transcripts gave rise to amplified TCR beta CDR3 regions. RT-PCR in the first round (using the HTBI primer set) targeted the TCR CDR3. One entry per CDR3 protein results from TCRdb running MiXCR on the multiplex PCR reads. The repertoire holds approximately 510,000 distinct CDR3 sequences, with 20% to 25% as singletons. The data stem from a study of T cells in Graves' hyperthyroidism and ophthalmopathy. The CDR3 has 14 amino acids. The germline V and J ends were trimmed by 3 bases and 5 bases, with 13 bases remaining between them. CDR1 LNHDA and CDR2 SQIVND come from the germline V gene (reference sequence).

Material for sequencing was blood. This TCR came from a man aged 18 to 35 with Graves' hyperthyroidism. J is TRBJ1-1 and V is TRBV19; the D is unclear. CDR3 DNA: TGTGCCAGTAGTATCGTGGCCGGAGCGACTGAAGCTTTCGTT. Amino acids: CASSIVAGATEAFV.